This TCR beta chain was retrieved from a study of cytomegalovirus exposure and HLA in healthy donors. This clone was detected only a few times. This PCR relied on a set of 60 Vbeta primers and 13 Jbeta primers. The repertoire was sequenced with immunoSEQ multiplex PCR; TCRdb's copy has only in-frame clones and lacks some. In the table there are some 74,000 clones, around three quarters of which are singletons. Germline lookup yields CDR1 SGHAT and CDR2 FQNNGV. Trimming cost V 3 bases and J 7 bases; bases outside gene matches: 12. The CDR3 loop spans 15 amino acids. The sample comprised PBMCs. The clonotype comes from a male donor in good health and CMV-seronegative. The chain combines TRBV11-2 with TRBJ2-7; 7 bases fit TRBD1. CDR3 sequence (DNA): TGTGCCAGCAGCTTCGACAGGGTGAGAACGGAAGAGCAGTACTTC. This sequence encodes CASSFDRVRTEEQYF.